The T cell receptor beta chain under discussion was sequenced for a study of cytomegalovirus exposure and HLA in healthy donors. Study overall: Out of about 179 million T cells, an earlier analysis found over 90 million unique TCR beta sequences in total.

Whole-study findings and limits: It was shown in a later analysis that HLA-associated TCR beta chains were more clonally expanded than other, equally common chains. Fewer N-insertions than the roughly 630-donor mean were reportedly shown by an Asian-associated ancestry cluster in a later analysis. Cytomegalovirus-associated status was assigned to 164 TCR beta chains.

This clone has only a few counts. Antigen: not known. In the PCR, 60 Vbeta and 13 Jbeta primers were used. The table came from immunoSEQ multiplex PCR; TCRdb's copy has only in-frame clones and leaves some out. The data show 90,000 to 150,000 clones, with more than 65% seen just once and approximately 6.3% held by the top ten. The sample was PBMCs. The origin of this receptor is a man aged 18 to 35 in good health and CMV-seropositive.

The CDR3 sequence is CASSTRYNEQFF. CDR3 nucleotides: TGTGCCAGCAGTACTAGGTACAATGAGCAGTTCTTC. The chain links TRBV6-1 to TRBJ2-1; possibly TRBD2 for D (5 bases). The CDR3 loop spans 12 amino acids. The germline gives CDR1 MNHNS, CDR2 SASEGT. V was pared by 5 bases and J by 4 bases, with 6 bases between.